This TCR beta chain was documented in a study of multiple sclerosis patients with progressive multifocal leukoencephalopathy. The table came from immunoSEQ multiplex PCR; TCRdb's copy has only in-frame clones and leaves some out. The data show 25,000 to 35,000 clones, over 85% seen once. This sample's time point: about six months of natalizumab therapy. T1 marks 6 months and T2 marks 12 months of natalizumab therapy. Study conclusions and caveats: Findings may reflect JC virus infection or just general immunocompromise. Before and during natalizumab, the clones expanded at PML already existed.

The CDR3 contains 15 residues. V was clipped by 6 bases and J by 8 bases; unmatched bases: 10. Germline CDR1 is MNHEY and CDR2 is SMNVEV (reference sequence). As concerns this clone: Its antigen is currently unknown.

J is TRBJ1-2 and V is TRBV27; TRBD1 matches 12 bases. The clonotype comes from a human donor with multiple sclerosis. Sequenced material: PBMCs, taken from a patient treated with natalizumab. CDR3 sequence: CASRLGTGGAGGYTF. CDR3 DNA sequence: TGTGCCAGCAGGCTCGGGACAGGGGGCGCCGGGGGCTACACCTTC.